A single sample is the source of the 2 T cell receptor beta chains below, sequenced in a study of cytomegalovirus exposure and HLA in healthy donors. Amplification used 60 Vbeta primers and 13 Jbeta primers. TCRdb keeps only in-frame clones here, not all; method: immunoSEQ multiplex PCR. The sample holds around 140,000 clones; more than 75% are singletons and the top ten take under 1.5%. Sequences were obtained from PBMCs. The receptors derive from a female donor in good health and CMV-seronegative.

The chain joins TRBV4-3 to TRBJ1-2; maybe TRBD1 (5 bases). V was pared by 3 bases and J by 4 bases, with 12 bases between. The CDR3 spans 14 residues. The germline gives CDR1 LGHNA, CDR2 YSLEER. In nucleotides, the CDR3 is TGCGCCAGCAGCCAGAACCACAGGACCTATGGCTACACCTTC. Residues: CASSQNHRTYGYTF.

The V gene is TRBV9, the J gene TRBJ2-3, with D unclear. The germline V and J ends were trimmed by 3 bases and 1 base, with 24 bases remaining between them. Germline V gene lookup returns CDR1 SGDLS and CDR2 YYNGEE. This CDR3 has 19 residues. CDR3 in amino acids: CASSAPVAPRNVGTDTQYF. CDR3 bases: TGTGCCAGCAGCGCCCCGGTAGCCCCGAGGAACGTGGGCACAGATACGCAGTATTTT.